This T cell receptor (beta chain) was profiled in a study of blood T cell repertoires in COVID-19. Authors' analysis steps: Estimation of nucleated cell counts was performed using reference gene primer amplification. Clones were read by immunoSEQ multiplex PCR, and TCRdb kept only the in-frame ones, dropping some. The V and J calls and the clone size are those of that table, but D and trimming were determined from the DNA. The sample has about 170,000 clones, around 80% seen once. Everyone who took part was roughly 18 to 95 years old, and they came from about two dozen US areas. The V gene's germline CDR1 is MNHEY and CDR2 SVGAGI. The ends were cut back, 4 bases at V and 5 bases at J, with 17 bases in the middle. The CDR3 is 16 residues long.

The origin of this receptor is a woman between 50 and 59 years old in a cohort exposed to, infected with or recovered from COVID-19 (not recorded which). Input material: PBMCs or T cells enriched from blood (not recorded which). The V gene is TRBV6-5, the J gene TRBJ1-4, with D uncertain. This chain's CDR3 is CASSLVRPPENEKLFF. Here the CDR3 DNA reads TGTGCCAGCAGTTTGGTCAGGCCCCCGGAAAATGAAAAACTGTTTTTT.